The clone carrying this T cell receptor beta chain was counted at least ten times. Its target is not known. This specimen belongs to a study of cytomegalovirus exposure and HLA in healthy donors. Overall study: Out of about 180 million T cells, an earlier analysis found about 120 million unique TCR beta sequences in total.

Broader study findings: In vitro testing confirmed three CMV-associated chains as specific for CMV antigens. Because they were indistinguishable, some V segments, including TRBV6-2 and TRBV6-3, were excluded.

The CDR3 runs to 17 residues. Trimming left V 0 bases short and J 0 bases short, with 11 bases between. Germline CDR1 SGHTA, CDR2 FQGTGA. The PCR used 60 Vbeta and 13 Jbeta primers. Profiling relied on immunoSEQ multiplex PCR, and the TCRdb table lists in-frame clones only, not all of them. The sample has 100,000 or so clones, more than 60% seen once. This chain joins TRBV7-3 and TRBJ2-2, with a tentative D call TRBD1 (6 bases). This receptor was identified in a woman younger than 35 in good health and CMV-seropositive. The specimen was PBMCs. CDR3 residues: CASSLTVGTSNTGELFF. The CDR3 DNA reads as TGTGCCAGCAGCTTAACGGTCGGGACATCGAACACCGGGGAGCTGTTTTTT.